Each of the 27 T cell receptor beta chains below was sequenced from the same sample in a study of blood T cell repertoires in COVID-19. The table came from immunoSEQ multiplex PCR; TCRdb's copy has only in-frame clones and leaves some out. Of around 210,000 clones listed, approximately 85% are singletons. The sequenced sample consisted of peripheral blood. These receptors were collected from a man aged 50 to 60 with COVID-19, enrolled during active disease.

This chain uses TRBV20-1 with TRBJ1-4, with D unclear. The CDR3 covers 11 residues. V lost 5 bases and J lost 12, with 13 bases in between. The germline V gene has CDR1 DFQATT and CDR2 SNEGSKA (reference sequence). CDR3 in amino acids: CSAPSGGELFF. CDR3 bases: TGCAGTGCTCCATCTGGCGGGGAACTGTTTTTT.

V usage is TRBV3-1 (or the pseudogene TRBV3-2) and J usage is TRBJ2-5; possibly TRBD1 for D (6 bases). The CDR3 has 17 amino acids. Looked up from germline, CDR1 is LGHDT and CDR2 is YNNKEL (reference sequence). The germline V and J ends were trimmed by 3 bases and 3 bases, with 20 bases remaining between them. CDR3 DNA: TGTGCCAGCAGCCACCGGGACATTCGAGTGGTGAAAGAGACCCAGTACTTC. It is translated as CASSHRDIRVVKETQYF.

This clone occurred a few times. The V gene is TRBV6-5, the J gene TRBJ1-6; 9 bases match TRBD1. The CDR3 totals 12 residues. Germline V gene sequence: CDR1 MNHEY, CDR2 SVGAGI. V gave up 7 bases and J gave up 11 bases; unmatched junction bases: 3. The CDR3 is CASKQGATPLHF. The CDR3 nucleotides read TGTGCCAGCAAACAGGGGGCCACACCCCTCCACTTT.

This rearrangement joins TRBV7-3 to TRBJ2-1, with 7 bases matching TRBD2. The length of the CDR3 is 15 residues. Germline trimming cut 5 bases from V and 0 bases from J; bases unmatched to any gene: 4. Germline V CDR1 and CDR2: SGHTA, FQGTGA. As DNA, the CDR3 is TGTGCCAGCAGCCCCAGCGGGGTCTCCTACAATGAGCAGTTCTTC. Encoded protein: CASSPSGVSYNEQFF.

This chain links TRBV6-5 with TRBJ2-5; 8 bases are shared with TRBD2. The CDR3 is 14 amino acids. With V trimmed by 5 bases and J by 7 bases, 9 bases remained unmatched. Germline CDR1 and CDR2: MNHEY and SVGAGI. CDR3 DNA: TGTGCCAGCAGTAAGGGGACTAGTACTACGACCCAGTACTTC. This gives the protein CASSKGTSTTTQYF.

The rearrangement links TRBV10-1 to TRBJ1-6; 9 bases agree with TRBD1. CDR1 is WNHNN and CDR2 is SYGVQD in the germline V gene (reference sequence). This CDR3 spans 15 amino acids. Trimming removed 5 bases from V and 6 bases from J; junction bases left unmatched: 5. CDR3 sequence (DNA): TGCGCCAGCAGTATAGGACAGGGGATTAATTCACCCCTCCACTTT. Translated, it gives CASSIGQGINSPLHF.

The chain is built from TRBV7-3 and TRBJ2-5; D gene uncertain. CDR1 is SGHTA and CDR2 is FQGTGA in the germline V gene. With 6 bases removed from V and 4 bases from J, the gap between germline ends came to 15 bases. The CDR3 spans 14 residues. As DNA, the CDR3 is TGTGCCAGCAGTCCCGTCGGGTCCCCAGAGACCCAGTACTTC. It yields the protein CASSPVGSPETQYF.

This chain joins TRBV10-2 and TRBJ2-5; 7 nucleotides match TRBD2. The CDR3 loop spans 13 amino acids. Germline-derived CDR1 and CDR2 are WSHSY and SAAADI. V shed 7 bases, J shed 1 base, and the junction held 3 bases outside the gene matches. The CDR3 nucleotides are TGCGCCAGCAACCCGGGGGGCCAAGAGACCCAGTACTTC. This encodes CASNPGGQETQYF.

The genes are TRBV19 and TRBJ1-2, with D uncertain. Per the germline V gene, CDR1 is LNHDA and CDR2 is SQIVND (reference sequence). Trimming pared 5 bases from V and 1 base from J, leaving 17 bases between. The CDR3 runs to 16 residues. The CDR3 DNA sequence: TGTGCCAGTAGTTCGTCGGGTAGTGCGATTAACTATGGCTACACCTTC. Translated, it gives CASSSSGSAINYGYTF.

The chain employs TRBV5-4 and TRBJ2-5, with TRBD1 identical over 10 bases. In germline, CDR1 is SGHNT, CDR2 YYREEE (reference sequence). This CDR3 is 14 amino acids long. J was trimmed by 5 bases and V by 5 bases; bases with no gene match: 6. CDR3 bases: TGTGCCAGCAGTTGGGACAGGGGACGGGAGACCCAGTACTTC. Translation gives CASSWDRGRETQYF. Drawing the rest from reference TRBV5-4 and TRBJ2-5, the complete variable domain is ETGVTQSPTHLIKTRGQQVTLRCSSQSGHNTVSWYQQALGQGPQFIFQYYREEENGRGNFPPRFSGLQFPNYSSELNVNALELDDSALYLCASSWDRGRETQYFGPGTRLLVL.

CDR3 residues: CASSLDTRTGSNEKLFF. For the CDR3, the DNA is TGTGCCAGCAGCTTAGACACTCGAACAGGGTCTAATGAAAAACTGTTTTTT. The J gene is TRBJ1-4, the V gene TRBV7-9; possibly TRBD1 for D (6 bases). CDR3 length: 17 amino acids. Deletions cut 1 base from V and 3 bases from J, with 15 bases between. The V gene's germline CDR1 is SEHNR and CDR2 FQNEAQ (reference sequence).

The V and J genes are TRBV27 and TRBJ1-6; D might be TRBD1 (5 bases). The V end was cut by 3 bases, the J end by 5 bases, with 14 bases between. The CDR3 runs 16 residues. Germline CDR1 and CDR2: MNHEY and SMNVEV (reference sequence). The CDR3 sequence is CASSFRWGRDNSPLHF. DNA of the CDR3: TGTGCCAGCAGTTTCCGATGGGGCAGGGATAATTCACCCCTCCACTTT.

This clone was picked up one time. The gene calls are TRBV6-5 and TRBJ2-7; the match to TRBD1 covers 8 bases. The length of the CDR3 is 12 residues. J was trimmed by 5 bases and V by 6 bases; bases with no gene match: 3. CDR1 MNHEY and CDR2 SVGAGI come from the germline V gene. The CDR3 sequence: CASSPQGDEQYF. The CDR3 nucleotides read TGTGCCAGCAGCCCACAGGGGGACGAGCAGTACTTC.

This clone has ten or more counts. The chain uses TRBV19 and TRBJ1-3, with D unresolved. This CDR3 region has 15 residues. The germline V gene encodes CDR1 LNHDA and CDR2 SQIVND (reference sequence). V lost 7 bases and J 8 bases, leaving 21 bases between the germline ends. CDR3 in DNA: TGTGCCAGTACCACTCCCGGGATTTGGTCGGACACCATATATTTT. Translation: CASTTPGIWSDTIYF.

This chain connects TRBV6-6 to TRBJ2-2, with 8 bases lining up with TRBD2. V shed 6 bases and J 3 bases; nucleotides not matched to a gene: 6. Germline V CDR1 and CDR2: MNHNY, SVGAGI (reference sequence). This CDR3 contains 15 residues. CDR3 coding DNA: TGTGCCAGCAGCGACCAGCGGGGGTACACCGGGGAGCTGTTTTTT. Its protein is CASSDQRGYTGELFF.

V is TRBV7-9 and J is TRBJ2-5; perhaps TRBD2 as D (6 bases). Trimming removed 6 bases from V and 4 bases from J, with 12 bases in between. This CDR3 has 13 amino acids. Germline V lookup: CDR1 SEHNR, CDR2 FQNEAQ (reference sequence). CDR3 DNA: TGTGCCAGCAGTCCGGGACTCCTAGAGACCCAGTACTTC. This sequence encodes CASSPGLLETQYF.

The gene calls are TRBV11-2 and TRBJ2-3, with D maybe TRBD2 (6 bases). V was trimmed by 5 bases and J by 2 bases, leaving 17 bases between them. The V gene's germline CDR1 is SGHAT and CDR2 FQNNGV. The CDR3 runs to 16 residues. The chain's CDR3 is CASSQYPGLNTDTQYF. Here the CDR3 DNA reads TGTGCCAGCAGCCAGTATCCGGGACTTAACACAGATACGCAGTATTTT.

The chain couples TRBV7-9 to TRBJ2-3, with 9 bases lining up with TRBD2. The CDR3 covers 17 residues. Germline V gene lookup returns CDR1 SEHNR and CDR2 FQNEAQ (reference sequence). J gave up 5 bases and V 0 bases, and 9 bases lay outside the gene matches. This CDR3 is CASSLALSSGVVDTQYF. CDR3 nucleotide sequence: TGTGCCAGCAGCTTAGCGCTATCTAGCGGGGTAGTAGATACGCAGTATTTT.

This rearrangement joins TRBV7-6 to TRBJ2-7, with 8 bases identical to TRBD1. Germline V CDR1 and CDR2: SGHVS, FNYEAQ. J lost 3 bases, V lost 5 bases, and 3 bases had no gene match. There are 13 residues in the CDR3. In DNA form, the CDR3 reads TGTGCCAGCAGCGTAGGACAGGGCTACGAGCAGTACTTC. Translation gives CASSVGQGYEQYF.

The chain uses TRBV19 and TRBJ2-7; TRBD1 agrees at 11 bases. The CDR3 is made up of 16 amino acids. V lost 6 bases and J lost 4; bases outside the gene matches: 11. Germline CDR1 is LNHDA and CDR2 is SQIVND (reference sequence). CDR3: CASRGTGTGGTYEQYF. CDR3 DNA: TGTGCCAGTAGGGGGACCGGGACAGGGGGAACTTACGAGCAGTACTTC.

The chain links TRBV5-1 to TRBJ1-1; no clear D gene. The CDR3 loop spans 13 amino acids. Germline V gene sequence: CDR1 SGHRS, CDR2 YFSETQ. Between the trimmed V and J ends, which lost 5 bases and 4 bases, there was a span of 12 bases. CDR3 protein: CASRSPAGTEAFF. In DNA form, the CDR3 reads TGCGCCAGCAGGTCGCCGGCGGGCACTGAAGCTTTCTTT. Based on the CDR3 plus reference TRBV5-1 and TRBJ1-1, the full variable domain is KAGVTQTPRYLIKTRGQQVTLSCSPISGHRSVSWYQQTPGQGLQFLFEYFSETQRNKGNFPGRFSGRQFSNSRSEMNVSTLELGDSALYLCASRSPAGTEAFFGQGTRLTVV.

This chain connects TRBV7-2 to TRBJ2-2; 13 nucleotides line up with TRBD2. V gave up 2 bases and J gave up 5 bases; unmatched junction bases: 5. Germline CDR1 and CDR2: SGHTA and FQGNSA. This CDR3 has 17 residues. CDR3 DNA sequence: TGTGCCAGCAGCTTATTTCGACTAGCGGGGGGTACCGGGGAGCTGTTTTTT. Translation gives CASSLFRLAGGTGELFF. Filled out from reference TRBV7-2 and TRBJ2-2, the complete variable domain reads GAGVSQSPSNKVTEKGKDVELRCDPISGHTALYWYRQSLGQGLEFLIYFQGNSAPDKSGLPSDRFSAERTGGSVSTLTIQRTQQEDSAVYLCASSLFRLAGGTGELFFGEGSRLTVL.

J is TRBJ2-4 and V is TRBV19, with 8 bases lining up with TRBD2. The germline V gene has CDR1 LNHDA and CDR2 SQIVND (reference sequence). The CDR3 spans 18 residues. Unmatched junction bases numbered 19, after V lost 11 bases and J lost 1 base. Here the CDR3 reads CAGPAGGGPSGAKNIQYF. CDR3 nucleotides: TGTGCCGGTCCCGCCGGGGGGGGACCTTCGGGGGCCAAAAACATTCAGTACTTC.

J is TRBJ2-7 and V is TRBV15, with a weak D call TRBD2 (6 bases). The CDR3 runs 15 residues. Trimming stripped 3 bases from V and 3 bases from J, with 15 bases between. Germline V gene sequence: CDR1 LNHNV, CDR2 YYDKDF (reference sequence). The CDR3 reads CATSSGRDGYYEQYF. CDR3 in DNA: TGTGCCACCAGCAGCGGGCGGGACGGCTACTACGAGCAGTACTTC.

The chain couples TRBV27 to TRBJ2-1, with 11 bases fitting TRBD2. Trimming cost V 2 bases and J 7 bases; bases outside gene matches: 7. Germline CDR1 reads MNHEY; CDR2 reads SMNVEV (reference sequence). The CDR3 is 16 residues long. CDR3 protein: CASSLRVAGGENEQFF. In nucleotides, the CDR3 is TGTGCCAGCAGTTTAAGAGTAGCGGGGGGGGAAAATGAGCAGTTCTTC.

The chain combines TRBV24-1 with TRBJ2-1, with 13 bases that match TRBD2. There are 17 residues in the CDR3. V lost 5 bases and J lost 4; bases outside the gene matches: 7. Germline V gene data show CDR1 as KGHDR and CDR2 as SFDVKD. The CDR3 reads CATSGTSGGPTYNEQFF. The CDR3 DNA sequence: TGTGCCACCAGTGGGACTAGCGGGGGCCCCACTTACAATGAGCAGTTCTTC.

The rearrangement joins TRBV18 to TRBJ1-1; D remains unclear. CDR1 KGHSH and CDR2 LQKENI come from the germline V gene. With 1 base removed from V and 7 bases from J, the gap between germline ends came to 7 bases. The CDR3 totals 12 residues. For the CDR3, the DNA is TGTGCCAGCTCACCACTGGAGATTGAAGCTTTCTTT. As protein: CASSPLEIEAFF.